A selection of T cell receptor beta chains follows, all from one sample in a study of blood T cells in healthy people across ages. Using its own MiXCR run on the 5' RACE reads, TCRdb lists one record per CDR3 protein. The sample includes over 500,000 distinct CDR3 sequences, roughly a quarter seen only once; the top ten take approximately 3.3%. The same data also contributed to another study, on T cells of mothers and their children.

Sequencing input: blood. The receptors come from a boy aged 2 to 10 in good health. CDR3s include the opening cysteine and the closing phenylalanine or tryptophan. The D gene is left open where the match is weak. Size is omitted from some rows. Given values are once, few, many or a class for expanded clones.

clone_size	j_call	v_call	d_call	cdr3_nt	cdr3_aa
NA	TRBJ2-5	TRBV11-2	NA	TGTGCCAGCAGCCTACTAGCGAGGGGGGAGACCCAGTACTTC	CASSLLARGETQYF
NA	TRBJ2-2	TRBV30	NA	TGTGCCTGGAGTGCCCTTGACAGAAACACCGGGGAGCTGTTTTTT	CAWSALDRNTGELFF
few	TRBJ1-1	TRBV18	NA	TGTGCCAGCTCACCCGGGATTTTGAACACTGAAGCTTTCTTT	CASSPGILNTEAFF
NA	TRBJ2-5	TRBV10-3	TRBD2	TGTGCCATCAGTGAACTAGCGGGGGGCCCCGCGGGAGAGACCCAGTACTTC	CAISELAGGPAGETQYF
few	TRBJ1-1	TRBV9	TRBD1	TGTGCCAGCAGCGACAAGGACAGGGGGCGTCATACTGAAGCTTTCTTT	CASSDKDRGRHTEAFF
few	TRBJ2-5	TRBV7-2	NA	TGTGCCAGCAGCTTAGCGGATTTAGGGGCCCAGTACTTC	CASSLADLGAQYF
few	TRBJ1-1	TRBV7-6	NA	TGTGCCAGCAGCTTAACCTTTGGGACTGAAGCTTTCTTT	CASSLTFGTEAFF
NA	TRBJ2-3	TRBV9	TRBD1	TGTGCCAGCAGCATCTCCCCGGACAGGGGGCGAGGAGATACGCAGTATTTT	CASSISPDRGRGDTQYF
few	TRBJ2-7	TRBV10-3	NA	TGTGCCACCGGTACTAGCTCCTACGAGCAGTACTTC	CATGTSSYEQYF
few	TRBJ2-3	TRBV12-3/TRBV12-4	TRBD1	TGTGCCAGCAGACAGGGACAGGGGGCGTCACGCCGAGAGCAGTATTTT	CASRQGQGASRREQYF
few	TRBJ2-2	TRBV12-3/TRBV12-4	NA	TGTGCCAGCAGTTTGCGTTGGGCAGGGCCGAACACCGGGGAGCTGTTTTTT	CASSLRWAGPNTGELFF
few	TRBJ1-3	TRBV7-9	NA	TGTGCAGGCTCTGGAAACACCATATATTTT	CAGSGNTIYF
few	TRBJ2-7	TRBV5-6	NA	TGTGCCAGCAGTCAGCTCTTGGGAGCACCCTCCTACGAGCAGTACTTC	CASSQLLGAPSYEQYF
NA	TRBJ1-5	TRBV5-8	TRBD1	TGTGCCAGCAGCGTATCGACAGGGGTTAGCAATCAGCCCCAGCATTTT	CASSVSTGVSNQPQHF